This TCR beta chain was sequenced for a study of T cells in Graves' hyperthyroidism and ophthalmopathy. The source material, RNA transcripts, was used to amplify TCR beta CDR3 regions. Using the HTBI primer set, a first-round RT-PCR was run on the TCR CDR3. TCRdb reprocessed the multiplex PCR reads with MiXCR, giving one entry per CDR3 protein. This sample yields about 52,000 distinct CDR3 sequences, of which roughly 50% are seen a single time; just over 9% belongs to the top ten. This clonotype was recorded many times. Germline V gene sequence: CDR1 SGHKS, CDR2 YYEKEE (reference sequence). Trimming at V came to 2 bases and at J to 1 base, leaving 10 bases not matched to a gene. There are 17 residues in the CDR3.

The gene calls are TRBV5-5 and TRBJ2-3; 7 positions agree with TRBD1. Input material: blood. The TCR originated in a woman in her forties or fifties with Graves' ophthalmopathy. CDR3 bases: TGTGCCAGCAGCTTAAATCTACAGGGGTCGCGCACAGATACGCAGTATTTT. As protein: CASSLNLQGSRTDTQYF.